The sequence of this TCR beta chain was determined in a study of cytomegalovirus exposure and HLA in healthy donors. To note about this clone: Its target is unknown.

Study conclusions and caveats: Earlier results showed most TCR beta V segments being productive about 87% or about 30% of the time.

Germline values: CDR1 SGDLS, CDR2 YYNGEE. Trimming cost V 1 base and J 2 bases; bases outside gene matches: 2. This CDR3 is built from 16 residues. The PCR used 60 Vbeta and 13 Jbeta primers. The method was immunoSEQ multiplex PCR; TCRdb's version includes in-frame clones alone and lacks a portion of them. The sample yields roughly 190,000 clones, 75% to 90% seen once. Sequencing used PBMCs. This TCR derives from a woman aged 45-59 years in good health and CMV-seropositive. This chain links TRBV9 with TRBJ2-1, with TRBD2 matching 11 bases. This CDR3 reads CASSVIAGGAYNEQFF. As DNA, the CDR3 is TGTGCCAGCAGCGTAATAGCGGGGGGGGCCTACAATGAGCAGTTCTTC.